In its sample, the clone carrying this TCR beta chain was seen once. Its matching antigen is unknown. This sample was taken from a study of shared clonotypes between healthy human individuals. Across the study: Aged between 18 and 49, the donors were a couple of women and three men. Whole-study findings and limits: Naive subsets tended to show greater estimated richness than memory subsets.

Libraries were prepared by immunoSEQ multiplex PCR; TCRdb keeps only in-frame clonotypes and omits some of them. The table includes fewer than 850,000 clones, less than 95% detected once. There are 18 residues in the CDR3. V was shortened by 4 bases and J by 10 bases, with 29 bases between the two germline ends. Per the germline V gene, CDR1 is SEHNR and CDR2 is FQNEAQ (reference sequence). The sequence was collected from a man younger than 35 in good health. Some clones in this sample may be carry-over from other donors' samples. The V and J genes are TRBV7-9 and TRBJ2-1; perhaps D is TRBD1 or TRBD2 (6 bases each). Sequenced input: memory CD8+ T cells from PBMCs. Subset indicated: CD45RO+ cells pooled with CCR7-negative TemRA cells. CDR3 sequence (DNA): TGTGCCAGCAGCTCCGGGGGCCGGACGGGACTCGACCTGACCGAGCAGTTCTTC. Amino acids: CASSSGGRTGLDLTEQFF.